This TCR beta chain appears in the sequencing data of a study of radiotherapy plus CTLA-4 blockade in lung cancer (dated by TCRdb to about 2018). Describing the broader study: Among enrolled patients, around 18% had an objective response and around 33% reached disease control.

The study evaluated CTLA-4 blockade (ipilimumab) given together with focal radiation therapy in patients who had chemo-refractory metastatic non-small-cell lung cancer. The library was prepared using the immunoSEQ multiplex PCR assay. The clones in this table, taken by TCRdb from immuneACCESS, are in-frame only. Not every clone is retained; where verified, under half of the shortfall comes from an unresolved V gene, and the cause of the rest is unknown. The sample records more than 90,000 clones, roughly 80% of which are singletons. Jointly, the top ten make up roughly 3.1% of the sample. As to this clone: Its cognate antigen has yet to be identified. No clone much larger than this one lies a single base away; base qualities are absent.

What the authors observed across the whole study: Early dynamic changes in blood T cell clones, together with increased serum interferon-beta after radiation, were reported as the strongest predictors of response. TCR clones derived from tumors expanded in peripheral blood after treatment with radiotherapy and ipilimumab.

This clonotype originated in a human donor with non-small cell lung cancer that progressed on radiotherapy plus ipilimumab. Some clones in this sample may be carry-over from other donors' samples. Sequenced material: peripheral blood, taken from a patient treated with radiotherapy plus ipilimumab.

The sequenced DNA is TGTGCCAGCAGCCATCCAGGCGTAACTGAAGCTTTCTTT. This gives the protein CASSHPGVTEAFF. The V gene is TRBV11-2 and the J gene is TRBJ1-1; a confident D gene designation cannot be given. V lost 5 bases and J lost 5 bases; the stretch between them is 12 bases long. The germline V gene encodes CDR1 SGHAT and CDR2 FQNNGV. From the cysteine through the phenylalanine, the CDR3 covers 13 amino acids. Only CDR3 DNA is held: 39 bases, read in frame from base 1.